Listed here is a single T cell receptor (beta chain). Its antigen is not known. Germline V CDR1 and CDR2: SGHRS, YFSETQ. The CDR3 sequence is 15 residues long. The sample comes from a study of shared clonotypes between healthy human individuals. Study context: Contributing individuals were two females and a few males aged 18 to 49. Study-level results: What limited the represented genetic and exposure-history diversity was the small number of donors.

At the deep level, the assay was run. Profiled with immunoSEQ multiplex PCR; TCRdb holds only in-frame clones, not every one. The sample contains under 600,000 clones, about 80% of which appear only once. The sample taken for sequencing was PBMCs. This TCR was recovered from a woman aged 40 to 50 in good health. Some clones in this sample may be carry-over from other donors' samples. This rearrangement joins TRBV5-1 to TRBJ2-5; 12 bases match TRBD1. Judging by the DNA end, TRBJ2-7 fits better; the J call may be wrong. CDR3 in amino acids: CASRTGTGGFGEQYF. In nucleotides, the CDR3 is TGCGCCAGCAGGACGGGGACAGGGGGCTTCGGCGAGCAGTACTTC.